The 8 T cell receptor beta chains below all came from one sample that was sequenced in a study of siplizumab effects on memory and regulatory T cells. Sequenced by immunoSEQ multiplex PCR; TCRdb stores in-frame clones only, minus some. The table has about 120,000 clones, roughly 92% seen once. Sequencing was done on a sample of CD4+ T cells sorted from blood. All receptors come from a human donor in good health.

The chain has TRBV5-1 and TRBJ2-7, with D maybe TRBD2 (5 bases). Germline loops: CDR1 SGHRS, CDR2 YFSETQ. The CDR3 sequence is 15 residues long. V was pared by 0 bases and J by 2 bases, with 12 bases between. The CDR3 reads CASSLGQPGTYEQYF. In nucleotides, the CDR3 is TGCGCCAGCAGCTTGGGGCAGCCGGGGACCTACGAGCAGTACTTC.

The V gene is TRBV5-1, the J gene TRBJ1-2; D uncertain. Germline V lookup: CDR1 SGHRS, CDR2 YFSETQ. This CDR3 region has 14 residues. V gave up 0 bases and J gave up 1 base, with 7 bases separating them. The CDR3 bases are TGCGCCAGCAGCTTGGGTCAGAGTAACTATGGCTACACCTTC. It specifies CASSLGQSNYGYTF.

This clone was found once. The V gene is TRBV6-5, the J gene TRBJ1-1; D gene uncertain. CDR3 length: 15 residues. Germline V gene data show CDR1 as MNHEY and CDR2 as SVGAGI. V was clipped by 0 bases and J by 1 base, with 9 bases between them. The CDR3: CASSYSIIGNTEAFF. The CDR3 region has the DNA TGTGCCAGCAGTTACTCCATAATCGGGAACACTGAAGCTTTCTTT.

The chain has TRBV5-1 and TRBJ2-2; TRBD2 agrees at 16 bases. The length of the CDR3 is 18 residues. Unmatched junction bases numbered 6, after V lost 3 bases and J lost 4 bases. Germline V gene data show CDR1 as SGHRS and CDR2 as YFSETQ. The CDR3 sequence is CASSSGLAGGLGTGELFF. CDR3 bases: TGCGCCAGCAGCTCGGGACTAGCGGGAGGGCTTGGCACCGGGGAGCTGTTTTTT. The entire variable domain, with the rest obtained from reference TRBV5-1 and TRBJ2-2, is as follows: KAGVTQTPRYLIKTRGQQVTLSCSPISGHRSVSWYQQTPGQGLQFLFEYFSETQRNKGNFPGRFSGRQFSNSRSEMNVSTLELGDSALYLCASSSGLAGGLGTGELFFGEGSRLTVL.

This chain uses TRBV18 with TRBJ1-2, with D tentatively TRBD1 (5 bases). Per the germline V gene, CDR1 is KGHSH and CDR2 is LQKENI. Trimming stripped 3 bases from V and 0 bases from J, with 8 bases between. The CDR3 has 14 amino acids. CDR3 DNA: TGTGCCAGCTCACCGGGGCAGACTAACTATGGCTACACCTTC. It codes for CASSPGQTNYGYTF.

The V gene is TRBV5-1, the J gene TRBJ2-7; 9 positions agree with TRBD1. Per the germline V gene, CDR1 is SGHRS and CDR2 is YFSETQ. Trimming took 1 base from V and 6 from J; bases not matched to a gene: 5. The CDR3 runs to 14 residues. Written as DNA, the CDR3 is TGCGCCAGCAGCTTGCCTACAGGGGGCGCCGAGCAGTACTTC. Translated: CASSLPTGGAEQYF.

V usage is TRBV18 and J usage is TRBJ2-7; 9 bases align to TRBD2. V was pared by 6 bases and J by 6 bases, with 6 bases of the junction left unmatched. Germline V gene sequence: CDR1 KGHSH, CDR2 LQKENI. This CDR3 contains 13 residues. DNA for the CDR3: TGTGCCAGCTCCCCGGGACTAGCTCCCGAGCAGTACTTC. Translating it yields CASSPGLAPEQYF. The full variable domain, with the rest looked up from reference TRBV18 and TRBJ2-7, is NAGVMQNPRHLVRRRGQEARLRCSPMKGHSHVYWYRQLPEEGLKFMVYLQKENIIDESGMPKERFSAEFPKEGPSILRIQQVVRGDSAAYFCASSPGLAPEQYFGPGTRLTVT.

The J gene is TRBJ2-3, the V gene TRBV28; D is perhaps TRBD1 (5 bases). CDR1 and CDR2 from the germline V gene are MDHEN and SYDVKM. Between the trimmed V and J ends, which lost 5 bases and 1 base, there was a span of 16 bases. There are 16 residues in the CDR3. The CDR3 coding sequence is TGTGCCAGCAGTGCCCCCGGCAGGGTCGGCACAGATACGCAGTATTTT. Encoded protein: CASSAPGRVGTDTQYF.